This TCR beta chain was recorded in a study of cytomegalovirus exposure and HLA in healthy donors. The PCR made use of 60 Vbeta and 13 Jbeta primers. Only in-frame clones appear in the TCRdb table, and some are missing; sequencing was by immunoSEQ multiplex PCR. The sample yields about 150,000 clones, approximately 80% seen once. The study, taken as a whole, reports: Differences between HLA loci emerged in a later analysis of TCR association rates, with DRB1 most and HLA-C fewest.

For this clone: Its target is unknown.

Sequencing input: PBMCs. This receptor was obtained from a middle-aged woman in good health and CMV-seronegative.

CDR3 nucleotide sequence: TGTGCCAGCAGTAGACAGGGGTCGGAGCATAGAGGGTCCTACAATGAGCAGTTCTTC. This sequence encodes CASSRQGSEHRGSYNEQFF. The genes are TRBV27 and TRBJ2-1; 8 positions agree with TRBD1. The CDR3 spans 19 residues. Germline V CDR1 and CDR2: MNHEY, SMNVEV (reference sequence). V lost 5 bases and J lost 1; bases outside the gene matches: 16.